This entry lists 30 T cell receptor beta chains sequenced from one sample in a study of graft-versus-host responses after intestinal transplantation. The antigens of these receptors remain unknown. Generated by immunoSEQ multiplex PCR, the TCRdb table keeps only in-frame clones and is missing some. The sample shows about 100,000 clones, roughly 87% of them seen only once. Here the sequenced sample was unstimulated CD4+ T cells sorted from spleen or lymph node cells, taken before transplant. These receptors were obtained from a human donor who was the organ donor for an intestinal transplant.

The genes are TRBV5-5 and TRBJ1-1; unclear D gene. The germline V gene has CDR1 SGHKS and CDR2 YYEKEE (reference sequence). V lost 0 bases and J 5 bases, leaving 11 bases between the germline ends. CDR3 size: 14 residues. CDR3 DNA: TGTGCCAGCAGCTTGGCAGGAGGCCGGACTGAAGCTTTCTTT. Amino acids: CASSLAGGRTEAFF. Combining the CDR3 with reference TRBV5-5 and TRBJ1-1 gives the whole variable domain DAGVTQSPTHLIKTRGQQVTLRCSPISGHKSVSWYQQVLGQGPQFIFQYYEKEERGRGNFPDRFSARQFPNYSSELNVNALLLGDSALYLCASSLAGGRTEAFFGQGTRLTVV.

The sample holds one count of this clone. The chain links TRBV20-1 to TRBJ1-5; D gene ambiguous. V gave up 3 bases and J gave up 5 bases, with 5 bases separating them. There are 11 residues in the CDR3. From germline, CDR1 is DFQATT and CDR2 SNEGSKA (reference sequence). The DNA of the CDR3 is TGCAGTGCTAGTTTTGATCAGCCCCAGCATTTT. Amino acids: CSASFDQPQHF.

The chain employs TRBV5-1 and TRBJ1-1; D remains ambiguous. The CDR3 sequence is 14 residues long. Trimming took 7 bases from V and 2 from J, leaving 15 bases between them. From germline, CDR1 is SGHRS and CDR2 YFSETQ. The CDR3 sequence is CASRGRTPNTEAFF. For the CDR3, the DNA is TGCGCCAGCCGAGGGCGGACGCCCAACACTGAAGCTTTCTTT.

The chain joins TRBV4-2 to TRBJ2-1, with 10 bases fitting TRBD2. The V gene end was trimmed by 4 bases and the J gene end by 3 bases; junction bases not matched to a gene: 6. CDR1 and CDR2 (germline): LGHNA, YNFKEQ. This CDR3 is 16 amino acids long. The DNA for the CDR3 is TGTGCCAGCAGCCGGCTAGCGGGGGCCTTCTACAATGAGCAGTTCTTC. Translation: CASSRLAGAFYNEQFF.

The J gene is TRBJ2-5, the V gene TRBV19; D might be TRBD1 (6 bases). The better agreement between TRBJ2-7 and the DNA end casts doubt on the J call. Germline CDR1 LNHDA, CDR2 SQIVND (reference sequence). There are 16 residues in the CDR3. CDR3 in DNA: TGTGCCAGTAGTATAGATCACAGGGTCAGCCTCTACGAGCAGTACTTC. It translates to CASSIDHRVSLYEQYF.

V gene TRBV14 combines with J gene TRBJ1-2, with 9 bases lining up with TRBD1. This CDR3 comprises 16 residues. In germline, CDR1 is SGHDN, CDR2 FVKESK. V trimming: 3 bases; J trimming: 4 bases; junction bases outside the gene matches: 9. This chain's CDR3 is CASSQFPGQGPYGYTF. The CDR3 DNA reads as TGTGCCAGCAGCCAGTTCCCGGGACAGGGACCCTATGGCTACACCTTC.

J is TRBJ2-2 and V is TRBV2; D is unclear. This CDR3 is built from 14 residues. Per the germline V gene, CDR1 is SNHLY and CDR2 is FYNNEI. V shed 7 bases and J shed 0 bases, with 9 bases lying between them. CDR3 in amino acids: CASTRSANTGELFF. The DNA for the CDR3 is TGTGCCAGCACGCGGAGCGCGAACACCGGGGAGCTGTTTTTT. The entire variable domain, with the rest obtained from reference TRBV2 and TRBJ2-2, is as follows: EPEVTQTPSHQVTQMGQEVILRCVPISNHLYFYWYRQILGQKVEFLVSFYNNEISEKSEIFDDQFSVERPDGSNFTLKIRSTKLEDSAMYFCASTRSANTGELFFGEGSRLTVL.

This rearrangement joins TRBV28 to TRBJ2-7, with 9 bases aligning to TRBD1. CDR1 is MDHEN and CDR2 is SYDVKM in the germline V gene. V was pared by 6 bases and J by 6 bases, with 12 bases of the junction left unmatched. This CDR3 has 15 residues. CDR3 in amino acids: CASRPTGQGSGEQYF. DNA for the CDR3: TGTGCCAGCAGGCCAACCGGACAGGGGTCTGGCGAGCAGTACTTC.

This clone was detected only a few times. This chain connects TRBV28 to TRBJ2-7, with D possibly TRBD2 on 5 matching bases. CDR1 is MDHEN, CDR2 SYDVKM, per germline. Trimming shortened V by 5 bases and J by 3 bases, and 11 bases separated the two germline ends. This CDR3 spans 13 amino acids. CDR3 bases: TGTGCCAGCAGTCCCCCGGGGTACTACGAGCAGTACTTC. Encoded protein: CASSPPGYYEQYF. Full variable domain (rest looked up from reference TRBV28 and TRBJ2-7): DVKVTQSSRYLVKRTGEKVFLECVQDMDHENMFWYRQDPGLGLRLIYFSYDVKMKEKGDIPEGYSVSREKKERFSLILESASTNQTSMYLCASSPPGYYEQYFGPGTRLTVT.

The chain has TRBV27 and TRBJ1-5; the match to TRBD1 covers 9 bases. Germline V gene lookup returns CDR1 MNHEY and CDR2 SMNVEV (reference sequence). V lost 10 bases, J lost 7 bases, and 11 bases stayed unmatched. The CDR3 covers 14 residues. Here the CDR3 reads CANHTGGSRQPQHF. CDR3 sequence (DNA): TGTGCCAACCATACAGGGGGCTCACGGCAGCCCCAGCATTTT.

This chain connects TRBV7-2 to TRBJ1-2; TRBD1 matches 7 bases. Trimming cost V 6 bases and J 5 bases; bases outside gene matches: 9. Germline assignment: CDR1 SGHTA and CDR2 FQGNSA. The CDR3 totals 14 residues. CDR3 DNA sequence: TGTGCCAGCAGTTCGACAGGGCACCCTTATGGCTACACCTTC. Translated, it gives CASSSTGHPYGYTF.

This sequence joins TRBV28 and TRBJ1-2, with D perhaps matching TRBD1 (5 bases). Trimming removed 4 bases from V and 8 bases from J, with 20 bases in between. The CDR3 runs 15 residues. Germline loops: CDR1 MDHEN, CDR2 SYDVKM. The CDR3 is CASSYTVGGVAGYTF. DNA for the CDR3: TGTGCCAGCAGTTATACCGTTGGGGGAGTGGCGGGCTACACCTTC.

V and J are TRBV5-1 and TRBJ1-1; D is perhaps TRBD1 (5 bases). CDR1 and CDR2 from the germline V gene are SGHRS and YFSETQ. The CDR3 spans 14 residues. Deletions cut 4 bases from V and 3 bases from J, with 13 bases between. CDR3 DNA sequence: TGCGCCAGCAGCATTCGGGGGAGGGACACTGAAGCTTTCTTT. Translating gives CASSIRGRDTEAFF.

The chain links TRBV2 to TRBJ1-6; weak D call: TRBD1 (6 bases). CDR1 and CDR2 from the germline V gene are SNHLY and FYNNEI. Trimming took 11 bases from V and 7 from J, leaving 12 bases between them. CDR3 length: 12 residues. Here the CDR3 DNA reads TGTGCCGTGCAGGGGATCAATTCACCCCTCCACTTT. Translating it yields CAVQGINSPLHF.

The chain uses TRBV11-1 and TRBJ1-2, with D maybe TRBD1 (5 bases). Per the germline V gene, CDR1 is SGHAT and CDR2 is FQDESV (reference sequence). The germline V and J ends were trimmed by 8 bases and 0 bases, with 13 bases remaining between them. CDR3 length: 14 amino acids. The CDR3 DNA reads TGTGCCAGCTCTGCCACGGGACCTAACTATGGCTACACCTTC. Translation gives CASSATGPNYGYTF.

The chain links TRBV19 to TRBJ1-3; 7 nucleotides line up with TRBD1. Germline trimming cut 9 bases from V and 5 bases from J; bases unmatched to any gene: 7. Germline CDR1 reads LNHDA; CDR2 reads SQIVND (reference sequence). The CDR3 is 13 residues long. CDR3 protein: CASGQGERNTIYF. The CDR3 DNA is TGTGCCAGCGGGCAGGGGGAACGAAACACCATATATTTT.

CDR3 loop: CASSQQGTNEKLFF. Here the CDR3 DNA reads TGTGCCAGCAGCCAACAGGGAACTAATGAAAAACTGTTTTTT. This chain links TRBV2 with TRBJ1-4; TRBD1 might be the D (6 bases). Trimming cost V 6 bases and J 1 base, with 9 bases left between them. The CDR3 is 14 residues long. In germline, CDR1 is SNHLY, CDR2 FYNNEI.

CDR3 sequence: CASKRPASVSSGELFF. The CDR3 coding sequence is TGCGCCAGCAAACGGCCCGCTAGCGTTTCCTCCGGGGAGCTGTTTTTT. J is TRBJ2-2 and V is TRBV10-2; TRBD2 might be the D (6 bases). Trimming pared 7 bases from V and 6 bases from J, leaving 21 bases between. The germline V gene has CDR1 WSHSY and CDR2 SAAADI. The CDR3 length is 16 residues.

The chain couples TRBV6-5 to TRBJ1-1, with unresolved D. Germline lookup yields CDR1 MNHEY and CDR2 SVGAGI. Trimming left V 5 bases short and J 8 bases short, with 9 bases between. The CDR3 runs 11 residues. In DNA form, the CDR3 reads TGTGCCAGCAGTCGAGGTGGCGAAGCTTTCTTT. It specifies CASSRGGEAFF.

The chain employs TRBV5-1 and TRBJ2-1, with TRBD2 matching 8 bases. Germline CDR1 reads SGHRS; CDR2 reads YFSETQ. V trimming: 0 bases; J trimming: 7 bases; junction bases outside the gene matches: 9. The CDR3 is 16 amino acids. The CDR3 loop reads CASSLGSSGGENEQFF. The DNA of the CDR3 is TGCGCCAGCAGCTTGGGGTCGAGCGGGGGTGAAAATGAGCAGTTCTTC.

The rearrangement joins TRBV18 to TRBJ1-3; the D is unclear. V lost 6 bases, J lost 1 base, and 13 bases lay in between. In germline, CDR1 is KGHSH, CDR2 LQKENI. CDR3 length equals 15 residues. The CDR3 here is CASSPTVSSGNTIYF. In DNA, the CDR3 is TGTGCCAGCTCGCCGACGGTTTCATCTGGAAACACCATATATTTT.

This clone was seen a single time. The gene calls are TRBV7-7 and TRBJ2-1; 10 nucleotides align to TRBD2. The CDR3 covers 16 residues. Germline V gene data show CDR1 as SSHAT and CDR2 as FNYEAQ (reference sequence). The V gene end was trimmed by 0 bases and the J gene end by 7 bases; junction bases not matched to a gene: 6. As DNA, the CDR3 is TGTGCCAGCAGCTTAGCACCACTAGCGGGGAGGAATGAGCAGTTCTTC. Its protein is CASSLAPLAGRNEQFF.

The CDR3 sequence: CAISPQDNQPQHF. As DNA, the CDR3 is TGTGCCATCAGTCCCCAGGACAATCAGCCCCAGCATTTT. The chain has TRBV10-3 and TRBJ1-5; D remains unclear. Trimming removed 5 bases from V and 3 bases from J, with 8 bases in between. Germline V gene data show CDR1 as ENHRY and CDR2 as SYGVKD. This CDR3 is built from 13 residues.

The CDR3 here is CASSRERVPGDTEAFF. In nucleotides, the CDR3 is TGCGCCAGCAGTCGGGAACGGGTCCCTGGGGACACTGAAGCTTTCTTT. V gene TRBV10-2 combines with J gene TRBJ1-1, with D uncertain. Looked up from germline, CDR1 is WSHSY and CDR2 is SAAADI. The V and J ends lost 5 bases and 3 bases respectively, with 19 bases between them. The CDR3 contains 16 residues.

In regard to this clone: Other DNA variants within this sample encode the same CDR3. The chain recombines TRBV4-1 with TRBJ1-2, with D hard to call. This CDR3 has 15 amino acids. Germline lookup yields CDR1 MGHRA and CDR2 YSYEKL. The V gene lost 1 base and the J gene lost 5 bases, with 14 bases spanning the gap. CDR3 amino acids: CASSQGAGGGYGYTF. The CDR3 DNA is TGCGCCAGCAGCCAAGGAGCGGGCGGAGGATATGGCTACACCTTC.

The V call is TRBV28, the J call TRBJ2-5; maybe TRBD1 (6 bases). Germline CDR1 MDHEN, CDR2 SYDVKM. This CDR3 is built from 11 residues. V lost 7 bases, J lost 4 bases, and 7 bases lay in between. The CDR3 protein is CASKQGETQYF. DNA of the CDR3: TGTGCCAGCAAACAGGGAGAGACCCAGTACTTC.

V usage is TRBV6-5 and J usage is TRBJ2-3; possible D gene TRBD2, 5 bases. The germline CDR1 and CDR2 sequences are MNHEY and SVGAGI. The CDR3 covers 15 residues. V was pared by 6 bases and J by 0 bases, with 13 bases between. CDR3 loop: CASRRRSASTDTQYF. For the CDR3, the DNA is TGTGCCAGCAGGCGGAGGTCGGCGAGCACAGATACGCAGTATTTT.

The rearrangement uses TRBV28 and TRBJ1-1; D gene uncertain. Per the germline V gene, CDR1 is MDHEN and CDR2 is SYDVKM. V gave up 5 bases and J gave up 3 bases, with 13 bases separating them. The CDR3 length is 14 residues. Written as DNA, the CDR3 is TGTGCCAGCAGTCTCAGAGGCGGGCACACTGAAGCTTTCTTT. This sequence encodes CASSLRGGHTEAFF. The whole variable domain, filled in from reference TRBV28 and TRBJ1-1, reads DVKVTQSSRYLVKRTGEKVFLECVQDMDHENMFWYRQDPGLGLRLIYFSYDVKMKEKGDIPEGYSVSREKKERFSLILESASTNQTSMYLCASSLRGGHTEAFFGQGTRLTVV.

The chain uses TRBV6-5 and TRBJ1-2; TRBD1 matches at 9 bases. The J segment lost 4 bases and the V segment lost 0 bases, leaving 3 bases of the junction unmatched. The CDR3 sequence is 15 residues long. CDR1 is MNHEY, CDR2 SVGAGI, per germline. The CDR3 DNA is TGTGCCAGCAGTTACTCAGGGACAGGGTCCTATGGCTACACCTTC. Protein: CASSYSGTGSYGYTF.

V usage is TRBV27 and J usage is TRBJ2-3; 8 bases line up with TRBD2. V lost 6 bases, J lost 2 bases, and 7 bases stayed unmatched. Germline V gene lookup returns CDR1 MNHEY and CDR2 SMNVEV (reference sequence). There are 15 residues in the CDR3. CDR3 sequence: CASRQQRGNTDTQYF. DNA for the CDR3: TGTGCCAGCAGACAACAGCGGGGGAACACAGATACGCAGTATTTT.